This TCR beta chain comes out of a study of T cells in Graves' hyperthyroidism and ophthalmopathy (dated by TCRdb to the late 2010s). Context from the whole study: Peripheral blood was collected at initial diagnosis, before any treatment. After blood sampling, hyperthyroidism patients were treated with methimazole at a starting dose of 30 mg daily, and ophthalmopathy patients were treated with high-dose intravenous methylprednisolone. In addition, the study compared T-cell repertoires in thyroid tissue and in blood from roughly 6 Graves' hyperthyroidism patients. The approximately 98 discovery patients were randomly divided into training and test sets at a 7:3 ratio. According to the paper, TCR Vbeta CDR3 sequencing was carried out on roughly 130 peripheral blood samples, which came from 40 to 45 ophthalmopathy, 80 or so hyperthyroidism and about 17 progressor patients. To identify distinguishing TCR V-J signatures, a discovery cohort of some 100 patients was used, comprising some 45 with Graves' ophthalmopathy and 57 with stable Graves' hyperthyroidism. Whether ophthalmopathy could be predicted prospectively was tested in an independent validation cohort made up of 18 to 20 hyperthyroidism patients plus 17 patients who later progressed to ophthalmopathy.

The TCR beta CDR3 regions were amplified from RNA transcripts. The TCR CDR3 was subjected to a first round of RT-PCR using the HTBI primer set and the Qiagen OneStep RT-PCR kit. A second multiplex PCR round built the libraries, followed by size selection and purification. Paired-end sequencing of the libraries was performed with 100 bp reads on an Illumina HiSeq2000. From the authors' description of their analysis: SOAPnuke was used to process the raw data, removing reads that contained adapters or uncalled bases, had a mean Phred below 15, or lacked an exact match to the constant primer or identifier. High-quality paired reads were merged using COPE v1.2.5, and each unique nucleotide sequence was defined as a clonotype. MiTCR v1.1 was used to align the clonotypes against IMGT TRBV, TRBD and TRBJ reference segments. The analysis was restricted to V-J combinations with a frequency above 0.0001, which together covered roughly 99% of the repertoires. The TCS score was defined as F50 (clonal expansion) divided by E x V (chaos), with BLOSUM62-based TCRdist calculated between CDR3 peptides within each V-J. Welch's t-statistics and random forest reduced some 510 V-J features to 10 to 15, which were used in a naive Bayes classifier (R e1071). TCRdb reworked the public reads: Q25 trimming with fastp, MiXCR clone assembly, productive beta chains retained. Rows with one shared CDR3 protein collapse into an entry with the most common genes and DNA. The V and J calls were not made by the authors but by TCRdb's processing. Present in this sample are about 550,000 distinct CDR3 sequences, less than 25% of which were seen just once. Approximately 26% of the sample is in the top ten clones.

This clonotype came up many times. There is no known antigen for this receptor. No base quality information exists; no much larger clone differs at one position. The junction shows trimming of 4 bases on V and 3 bases on J, plus 7 bases between the germline ends. The CDR3 sequence holds 12 residues, the cysteine and phenylalanine included. Only the CDR3 DNA stays, 36 bases, in frame from base 1. Based on the germline V gene (reference sequence), the CDR1 and CDR2 sequences are GTSNPN and SVGIG. The study at large found these results: During validation, the model predicted progression to ophthalmopathy a median of about 5.9 months ahead of onset, with approximately 71% sensitivity and around 73% specificity. A model built on a 13 V-J signature distinguished ophthalmopathy from stable hyperthyroidism, reaching 85% to 90% sensitivity and around 81% specificity in cross-validation and 80%/75% in testing. Most expanded thyroid clonotypes (frequency above 0.001) were also detected in blood, a finding suggesting that blood repertoires may reflect thyroid immune responses. No statistical method was used to set the sample size in advance, and investigators knew the group allocation.

Graves' hyperthyroidism was defined as stable when no progression to ophthalmopathy occurred over 18 months of follow-up. Hyperthyroidism patients were newly diagnosed, had a disease duration of under 2 months, and were aged 18 to 65 years. Patients with uncontrolled infections, other autoimmune diseases, pregnancy or lactation were excluded. Clinical symptoms, serum thyroxine and TRAb, thyroid ultrasound, and orbital computed tomography formed the basis for the diagnoses. PBMCs were isolated from 8 to 10 ml of fresh peripheral blood by Ficoll-Paque density gradient centrifugation. Total RNA was extracted with Trizol reagent, and quality was checked on an Agilent 2100 Bioanalyzer.

The receptor's source is a young man with Graves' hyperthyroidism. The chain uses TRBV30 and TRBJ1-5, with the D gene too uncertain to name. The specimen sequenced was blood. The DNA sequence follows: TGTGCCTGGAACCAGCCCAATCAGCCCCAGCATTTT. Its protein reads: CAWNQPNQPQHF.